Each of the 29 T cell receptor beta chains below was sequenced from the same sample in a study of naive CD8 T cells in extremely preterm neonates. Study observations and caveats: Compared with older groups, preterm CDR3s were shorter, with fewer N additions and less trimming.

Preterm samples came from extremely preterm deliveries at roughly 21-28 weeks. TCRdb's table, derived via immunoSEQ multiplex PCR, lists solely in-frame clones and lacks some. The table has about 23,000 clones, about 91% seen once. These TCRs' antigens remain unknown. Input material: naive CD8+ T cells from cord blood. The source of these receptors is a boy who was born preterm.

The chain joins TRBV19 to TRBJ1-3; D is uncertain. In germline, CDR1 is LNHDA, CDR2 SQIVND (reference sequence). V dropped 3 bases and J dropped 0 bases, with 3 bases sitting between them. CDR3 length: 13 residues. CDR3: CASSIHSGNTIYF. The DNA for the CDR3 is TGTGCCAGTAGTATCCACTCTGGAAACACCATATATTTT.

The chain joins TRBV4-3 to TRBJ1-1; D is uncertain. Per the germline V gene, CDR1 is LGHNA and CDR2 is YSLEER. CDR3 length: 13 residues. V lost 2 bases and J 1 base, leaving 5 bases between the germline ends. This CDR3 reads CASSQRQNTEAFF. The DNA for the CDR3 is TGCGCCAGCAGCCAAAGACAGAACACTGAAGCTTTCTTT.

The CDR3 bases are TGTGCCAGGACAGCAACTAATGAAAAACTGTTTTTT. Amino acids: CARTATNEKLFF. The V gene is TRBV19, the J gene TRBJ1-4; weak D call: TRBD1 (5 bases). Germline V gene sequence: CDR1 LNHDA, CDR2 SQIVND (reference sequence). CDR3 length equals 12 residues. Trimming removed 9 bases from V and 0 bases from J, with 5 bases in between.

This rearrangement joins TRBV5-4 to TRBJ2-5, with D possibly being TRBD1 or TRBD2 (6 bases each). The CDR3 totals 14 residues. V was cut by 0 bases and J by 5 bases, with 11 bases left in between. In germline, CDR1 is SGHNT, CDR2 YYREEE (reference sequence). This chain's CDR3 is CASSLEGGWETQYF. The CDR3 DNA sequence: TGTGCCAGCAGCTTGGAGGGGGGATGGGAGACCCAGTACTTC.

The V gene is TRBV6-5, the J gene TRBJ1-2, with a weak D call TRBD1 (5 bases). This CDR3 contains 11 residues. Germline loops: CDR1 MNHEY, CDR2 SVGAGI. With 6 bases removed from V and 6 bases from J, the gap between germline ends came to 8 bases. The CDR3 sequence: CASSRGDGYTF. The CDR3 DNA reads TGTGCCAGCAGCCGGGGGGATGGCTACACCTTC.

The chain recombines TRBV7-4 with TRBJ2-1, with D hard to call. V lost 2 bases, J lost 9 bases, and 8 bases lay in between. Germline CDR1 SGHVT, CDR2 SQSDAQ. The CDR3 sequence is 12 residues long. CDR3 amino acids: CASSLCEGEQFF. The CDR3 DNA is TGTGCCAGCAGCTTATGCGAAGGTGAGCAGTTCTTC.

DNA for the CDR3: TGTGCCAGCAGCTTAAGTAGCACAGATACGCAGTATTTT. Translation: CASSLSSTDTQYF. The rearrangement uses TRBV7-3 and TRBJ2-3; no definite D call. The germline V and J ends were trimmed by 1 base and 0 bases, with 2 bases remaining between them. The CDR3 has 13 residues. CDR1 and CDR2 (germline): SGHTA, FQGTGA.

The chain employs TRBV2 and TRBJ2-7, with TRBD1 matching 7 bases. Germline CDR1 reads SNHLY; CDR2 reads FYNNEI. This CDR3 contains 11 residues. Trimming at V came to 10 bases and at J to 1 base, leaving 1 base not matched to a gene. This chain's CDR3 is CATTGSYEQYF. The DNA for the CDR3 is TGTGCCACGACAGGGTCCTACGAGCAGTACTTC. Combining the CDR3 with reference TRBV2 and TRBJ2-7 gives the whole variable domain EPEVTQTPSHQVTQMGQEVILRCVPISNHLYFYWYRQILGQKVEFLVSFYNNEISEKSEIFDDQFSVERPDGSNFTLKIRSTKLEDSAMYFCATTGSYEQYFGPGTRLTVT.

This clone was counted only a few times. The chain employs TRBV6-5 and TRBJ1-3, with 7 bases matching TRBD1. This CDR3 is built from 14 residues. The V and J ends lost 0 bases and 4 bases, in that order; junction bases with no gene match: 0. Germline CDR1 and CDR2: MNHEY and SVGAGI. CDR3 loop: CASSYSQGGNTIYF. CDR3 bases: TGTGCCAGCAGTTACTCACAGGGGGGAAACACCATATATTTT.

This rearrangement joins TRBV5-1 to TRBJ2-6; the D gene is possibly TRBD1 (5 bases). This CDR3 comprises 15 residues. CDR1 and CDR2 from the germline V gene are SGHRS and YFSETQ. The V gene lost 2 bases and the J gene lost 0 bases, with 6 bases spanning the gap. CDR3 loop: CASSFDSSGANVLTF. The CDR3 DNA reads as TGCGCCAGCAGCTTCGACAGCTCTGGGGCCAACGTCCTGACTTTC.

The chain has TRBV7-2 and TRBJ2-5, with 10 bases fitting TRBD1. The CDR3 has 16 amino acids. After removal of 2 bases from V and 3 bases from J, the junction contained 6 bases not matched to a gene. CDR1 and CDR2 (germline): SGHTA, FQGNSA. The CDR3 is CASSLTAGTGEETQYF. CDR3 nucleotide sequence: TGTGCCAGCAGCTTAACCGCCGGGACAGGGGAAGAGACCCAGTACTTC.

The rearrangement uses TRBV7-3 and TRBJ2-1; 7 bases are a match to TRBD2. The trim removed 1 base at V and 8 bases at J, leaving 5 bases unmatched. There are 14 residues in the CDR3. CDR1 is SGHTA, CDR2 FQGTGA, per germline. CDR3 amino acids: CASSLIGGDHEQFF. The CDR3 DNA reads TGTGCCAGCAGCTTAATTGGGGGGGATCATGAGCAGTTCTTC.

The chain combines TRBV29-1 with TRBJ2-7; D is possibly TRBD1 (5 bases). V shed 4 bases and J shed 2 bases, with 6 bases lying between them. CDR1 is SQVTM, CDR2 ANQGSEA, per germline. The CDR3 spans 11 residues. The CDR3 coding sequence is TGCAGCGTTGGCAGGGCCTACGAGCAGTACTTC. The encoded protein is CSVGRAYEQYF.

The gene calls are TRBV21-1 and TRBJ2-1. TRBV21-1 is a listed pseudogene. The CDR3 runs 14 residues. This CDR3 is CASSKAGSYNEQFF. The DNA for the CDR3 is TGTGCCAGCAGCAAAGCGGGGTCCTACAATGAGCAGTTCTTC.

The chain combines TRBV7-9 with TRBJ2-7, with TRBD1 identical over 11 bases. Germline-derived CDR1 and CDR2 are SEHNR and FQNEAQ (reference sequence). Trimming at V came to 5 bases and at J to 3 bases, leaving 3 bases not matched to a gene. This CDR3 spans 14 amino acids. The CDR3 bases are TGTGCCAGCAGCCCGGGACAGGGGGACTACGAGCAGTACTTC. Protein product: CASSPGQGDYEQYF. The whole variable domain, filled in from reference TRBV7-9 and TRBJ2-7, reads DTGVSQNPRHKITKRGQNVTFRCDPISEHNRLYWYRQTLGQGPEFLTYFQNEAQLEKSRLLSDRFSAERPKGSFSTLEIQRTEQGDSAMYLCASSPGQGDYEQYFGPGTRLTVT.

The V call is TRBV29-1, the J call TRBJ1-2; D is ambiguous. Germline V gene data show CDR1 as SQVTM and CDR2 as ANQGSEA. Trimming pared 0 bases from V and 2 bases from J, leaving 4 bases between. The length of the CDR3 is 12 residues. In DNA form, the CDR3 reads TGCAGCGTTGAAGATGGAAACTATGGCTACACCTTC. It encodes CSVEDGNYGYTF. The variable domain in full, with the rest retrieved from reference TRBV29-1 and TRBJ1-2, is SAVISQKPSRDICQRGTSLTIQCQVDSQVTMMFWYRQQPGQSLTLIATANQGSEATYESGFVIDKFPISRPNLTFSTLTVSNMSPEDSSIYLCSVEDGNYGYTFGSGTRLTVV.

The J gene is TRBJ1-2, the V gene TRBV4-3; 10 positions match TRBD1. Germline assignment: CDR1 LGHNA and CDR2 YSLEER. CDR3 size: 16 residues. V shed 5 bases and J 3 bases; nucleotides not matched to a gene: 9. This CDR3 is CASSWGPGTGDYGYTF. The CDR3 DNA sequence: TGCGCCAGCAGCTGGGGCCCCGGGACAGGGGACTATGGCTACACCTTC.

The chain carries TRBV14 and TRBJ1-2; possibly TRBD1 for D (5 bases). Germline CDR1 and CDR2: SGHDN and FVKESK. V lost 2 bases, J lost 5 bases, and 6 bases lay in between. The CDR3 loop spans 12 amino acids. CDR3 amino acids: CASSQTGYGYTF. The CDR3 nucleotides are TGTGCCAGCAGCCAAACAGGATATGGCTACACCTTC.

This clone came up once. V usage is TRBV23-1 and J usage is TRBJ1-1, with D possibly TRBD1 on 5 matching bases. TRBV23-1 is treated as an ORF (open reading frame) with a function not yet certain. The V and J ends lost 0 bases and 1 base respectively, with 6 bases between them. This CDR3 comprises 14 residues. As DNA, the CDR3 is TGCGCCAGCAGTCAATCGAGGGGGAACACTGAAGCTTTCTTT. Amino acid sequence: CASSQSRGNTEAFF.

A remark on this clone: Other DNA sequences from this sample encode an identical CDR3 as well. The CDR3 protein is CASSIASGSYNEQFF. The CDR3 DNA reads as TGTGCCAGTAGTATAGCGAGCGGGTCCTACAATGAGCAGTTCTTC. The V call is TRBV19, the J call TRBJ2-1, with D possibly matching TRBD2 (6 bases). The germline V gene encodes CDR1 LNHDA and CDR2 SQIVND (reference sequence). Trimming left V 1 base short and J 1 base short, with 8 bases between. This CDR3 has 15 amino acids.

The chain employs TRBV27 and TRBJ1-2; D ambiguous. This CDR3 contains 14 residues. Trimming removed 2 bases from V and 1 base from J, with 8 bases in between. Germline CDR1 MNHEY, CDR2 SMNVEV (reference sequence). The CDR3 DNA reads as TGTGCCAGCAGTTTAACCCTCGATAACTATGGCTACACCTTC. This codes for CASSLTLDNYGYTF.

A word on this clone: This same CDR3 is encoded by further DNA sequences in the sample. This chain joins TRBV4-1 and TRBJ1-1; TRBD1 is a possible D gene (6 bases). V was trimmed by 3 bases and J by 1 base, leaving 6 bases between them. This CDR3 has 13 residues. Germline V gene lookup returns CDR1 MGHRA and CDR2 YSYEKL. CDR3 in amino acids: CASSQGQNTEAFF. In DNA, the CDR3 is TGCGCCAGCAGCCAGGGACAGAACACTGAAGCTTTCTTT.

This chain links TRBV6-6 with TRBJ2-7, with D possibly TRBD1 on 6 matching bases. Germline V CDR1 and CDR2: MNHNY, SVGAGI (reference sequence). The CDR3 totals 12 residues. The V gene lost 5 bases and the J gene lost 6 bases, with 11 bases spanning the gap. CDR3 nucleotide sequence: TGTGCCAGCAGTCCTAAACAGGGCGAGCAGTACTTC. It yields the protein CASSPKQGEQYF.

The rearrangement joins TRBV7-3 to TRBJ1-2, with 8 bases fitting TRBD1. CDR3 length equals 11 residues. J was trimmed by 8 bases and V by 4 bases; bases with no gene match: 0. Germline CDR1 and CDR2: SGHTA and FQGTGA. This CDR3 reads CASSSGGGYTF. The CDR3 DNA is TGTGCCAGCAGCTCAGGGGGCGGCTACACCTTC.

The gene calls are TRBV11-2 and TRBJ1-2; TRBD1 might be the D (5 bases). Deletions cut 4 bases from V and 2 bases from J, with 5 bases between. The CDR3 spans 12 residues. The germline V gene has CDR1 SGHAT and CDR2 FQNNGV. The CDR3 spells CASSWTNYGYTF. The CDR3 coding sequence is TGTGCCAGCAGCTGGACAAACTATGGCTACACCTTC. Supplemented by reference TRBV11-2 and TRBJ1-2, the full variable domain reads EAGVAQSPRYKIIEKRQSVAFWCNPISGHATLYWYQQILGQGPKLLIQFQNNGVVDDSQLPKDRFSAERLKGVDSTLKIQPAKLEDSAVYLCASSWTNYGYTFGSGTRLTVV.

The gene calls are TRBV6-1 and TRBJ1-6, with a possible D match to TRBD1 (5 bases). Trimming stripped 5 bases from V and 12 bases from J, with 8 bases between. The germline V gene encodes CDR1 MNHNS and CDR2 SASEGT. The CDR3 is 11 residues long. The CDR3, as DNA: TGTGCCAGCAGTCCCGACAGACCCCTCCACTTT. Amino acids: CASSPDRPLHF.

This chain connects TRBV19 to TRBJ2-7; D is tentatively TRBD1 or TRBD2 (6 bases each). This CDR3 comprises 11 residues. CDR1 is LNHDA, CDR2 SQIVND, per germline (reference sequence). V was trimmed by 8 bases and J by 6 bases, leaving 11 bases between them. CDR3 sequence reads: CASGGGGEQYF. CDR3 sequence (DNA): TGTGCCAGTGGCGGAGGGGGCGAGCAGTACTTC.

The CDR3 DNA reads as TGCGCCAGCAGCCAAGGGACAGGTTTTTTTTATGGCTACACCTTC. It is translated as CASSQGTGFFYGYTF. The rearrangement uses TRBV4-3 and TRBJ1-2; TRBD1 matches at 7 bases. This CDR3 has 15 residues. Germline values: CDR1 LGHNA, CDR2 YSLEER. After removal of 1 base from V and 5 bases from J, the junction contained 7 bases not matched to a gene.

V usage is TRBV9 and J usage is TRBJ1-6; D is perhaps TRBD1 (5 bases). The CDR3 loop spans 17 amino acids. V was trimmed by 0 bases and J by 0 bases, leaving 10 bases between them. CDR1 SGDLS and CDR2 YYNGEE come from the germline V gene. The CDR3, as DNA: TGTGCCAGCAGCGTAGGGGCGGGGGGCTCCTATAATTCACCCCTCCACTTT. Its protein product is CASSVGAGGSYNSPLHF. The full variable domain, completed using reference TRBV9 and TRBJ1-6, is DSGVTQTPKHLITATGQRVTLRCSPRSGDLSVYWYQQSLDQGLQFLIQYYNGEERAKGNILERFSAQQFPDLHSELNLSSLELGDSALYFCASSVGAGGSYNSPLHFGNGTRLTVT.